A single TCR beta chain is shown here with its context. Profiled with immunoSEQ multiplex PCR; TCRdb holds only in-frame clones, not every one. The profile shows around 360,000 clones, 87% of them singletons. Between the trimmed V and J ends, which lost 3 bases and 6 bases, there was a span of 14 bases. The CDR3 covers 15 residues. Germline CDR1 and CDR2: LNHDA and SQIVND (reference sequence). The data derive from a study of blood T cell repertoires in COVID-19. The V call is TRBV19, the J call TRBJ2-2; D perhaps matches TRBD1 (6 bases). Sequencing was carried out using PBMCs or T cells enriched from blood (not recorded which). The receptor was derived from a woman aged 25 to 45 who had recovered from COVID-19. The CDR3 region has the DNA TGTGCCAGTAGTATGCTTGTGGGGGCGGCCGGGGAGCTGTTTTTT. Amino acids: CASSMLVGAAGELFF. The whole variable domain, filled in from reference TRBV19 and TRBJ2-2, reads DGGITQSPKYLFRKEGQNVTLSCEQNLNHDAMYWYRQDPGQGLRLIYYSQIVNDFQKGDIAEGYSVSREKKESFPLTVTSAQKNPTAFYLCASSMLVGAAGELFFGEGSRLTVL.